The T cell receptor beta chain described here comes from a study of regulatory T cells in long-lasting Graves disease. With 6 bases clipped from V and 4 bases from J, the junction kept 9 bases outside the gene matches. CDR3 length: 15 residues. In germline, CDR1 is LNHDA, CDR2 SQIVND (reference sequence). CDR3 regions were amplified by Arm-PCR using iRepertoire HTBI primers to build TCR beta libraries. TCRdb re-called the multiplex PCR reads through MiXCR, storing one row per CDR3 protein. The repertoire consists of approximately 690,000 distinct CDR3 sequences, with about 30% occurring once and the leading ten covering about 40%. This clonotype was found a few times. Its antigen is as yet unknown. The study, taken as a whole, reports: Persistent Graves' disease cases displayed lower TCR diversity than newly diagnosed ones. Favored gene segments in persistent disease were TRBV28, TRBJ1-2 and TRBJ2-5.

Time point noted: persistent/refractory GD, antithyroid drugs over 5 years with positive TRAb. RNA extracted from PBMCs served as the sequencing template. The source of the patients was an endocrinology department in Xi'an, China. The sequence was obtained from a female donor with Graves disease. V is TRBV19 and J is TRBJ1-2; 9 bases agree with TRBD1. The material was peripheral blood mononuclear cells (PBMCs), obtained when the disease was refractory, from a patient treated with antithyroid drugs. The CDR3 sequence is CASRTGTGYTYGYTF. The CDR3 DNA reads TGTGCCAGTAGGACGGGGACAGGGTATACCTATGGCTACACCTTC.